Listed below are T cell receptor beta chains from one sample, sequenced in a study of blood T cell repertoires in COVID-19. Produced via immunoSEQ multiplex PCR; TCRdb's table is partial and in-frame only. The sample records about 95,000 clones, over 75% being singletons. Sequenced input: peripheral blood. These receptors were obtained from a human donor in a cohort sampled during active COVID-19. Both conserved end residues are part of each CDR3. The D gene is left open where the match is weak. Clone size is not always given. Where it is, it says once, few, many or a class for expanded clones.

-	TRBV4-2	-	TRBJ1-2	TGTGCCAGCAGCCAAGAGGTGGGGGCGGGCGGCTACACCTTC	CASSQEVGAGGYTF
TRBD1	TRBV6-1	-	TRBJ1-1	TGTGCCAGCAGTGAACGGGGACAGGGAAGGGTCTTTTTCGCAGCTTTCTTT	CASSERGQGRVFFAAFF
-	TRBV6-5	few	TRBJ1-1	TGTGCCAGCAGCACCAGGATGATGAACACTGAAGCTTTCTTT	CASSTRMMNTEAFF
-	TRBV30	once	TRBJ2-7	TGTGCCTGGAGTTCAGGGGCGTCCGAGCAGTACTTC	CAWSSGASEQYF
TRBD1	TRBV5-6	-	TRBJ1-2	TGTGCCAGCACTTTTACAGGGGAAGGCTACACCTTC	CASTFTGEGYTF
-	TRBV11-1	once	TRBJ2-5	TGTGCCAGCAGCTTTTATTCGGAGACCCAGTACTTC	CASSFYSETQYF
-	TRBV21-1	-	TRBJ1-3	TGTGCCAGCAGCAAAGGGGGGACAGGGGCTAATGGAAACACCATATATTTT	CASSKGGTGANGNTIYF
-	TRBV7-9	-	TRBJ2-7	TGTGCCAGCAGCTTAACAGGACCCTACGAGCAGTACTTC	CASSLTGPYEQYF
-	TRBV10-3	-	TRBJ1-5	TGTGCCATCACGGATGGGGGGGATCAGCCCCAGCATTTT	CAITDGGDQPQHF
-	TRBV4-2	-	TRBJ1-5	TGTGCCAGCAGCCAAGAGGTGGGGGGGGCGGTTGGCAATCAGCCCCAGCATTTT	CASSQEVGGAVGNQPQHF
-	TRBV7-2	-	TRBJ1-6	TGTGCCAGCAGCTTAGCAGGGGTGGGTAATTCACCCCTCCACTTT	CASSLAGVGNSPLHF
TRBD2	TRBV19	once	TRBJ2-1	TGTGCCAGTCTAGCGGACCGGACAAAGTCCTACAATGAGCAGTTCTTC	CASLADRTKSYNEQFF
-	TRBV3-1/TRBV3-2	-	TRBJ1-1	TGTGCCAGCAGCCAACCCAGACAAATGAACACTGAAGCTTTCTTT	CASSQPRQMNTEAFF
-	TRBV3-1/TRBV3-2	-	TRBJ1-2	TGTGCCAGCAGCCTGTCCAGGGAGGGTCGCTACACCTTC	CASSLSREGRYTF
-	TRBV18	-	TRBJ1-5	TGTGCCAGCTCAAAGGACAGATTTCAGCCCCAGCATTTT	CASSKDRFQPQHF
TRBD1	TRBV4-1	-	TRBJ1-5	TGCGCCAGCAGCCGATACGGGACAGGGAACCAGCCCCAGCATTTT	CASSRYGTGNQPQHF
-	TRBV5-1	-	TRBJ2-6	TGCGCCAGCAGCTTTTCATCGGGATCCTCTGGGGCCAACGTCCTGACTTTC	CASSFSSGSSGANVLTF
TRBD1	TRBV27	-	TRBJ1-2	TGTGCCAGCAGTTGGGCAGGGGGTATGAGGGGCTACACCTTC	CASSWAGGMRGYTF
-	TRBV28	-	TRBJ1-4	TGTGCCAGTAAGGACACTGCGGGGGAAAAACTGTTTTTT	CASKDTAGEKLFF
-	TRBV30	-	TRBJ2-3	TGTGCCTGGAGTGACCCTCGAACTAGGACCGATACGCAGTATTTT	CAWSDPRTRTDTQYF
-	TRBV19	once	TRBJ1-1	TGTGCCAGTAGTATAGTTGTACGGGGAGTTGAAGCTTTCTTT	CASSIVVRGVEAFF
-	TRBV2	few	TRBJ1-3	TGTGCCAGCACCCAAGGGGCAAGTGGAAACACCATATATTTT	CASTQGASGNTIYF
TRBD1	TRBV27	-	TRBJ2-2	TGTGCCAGCTACCGACAGGGTGGTACCGGGGAGCTGTTTTTT	CASYRQGGTGELFF
-	TRBV24-1	-	TRBJ1-1	TGTGCCACCAGTGATTTACAGGGAAAGGCTTTCTTT	CATSDLQGKAFF
TRBD1	TRBV19	-	TRBJ1-6	TGTGCCAGTAGTAAACAGGGGGCCGTGTATAATTCACCCCTCCACTTT	CASSKQGAVYNSPLHF
-	TRBV19	-	TRBJ2-5	TGTGCCAGTAGTACCCCTCGGGGAATGGAGACCCAGTACTTC	CASSTPRGMETQYF
-	TRBV6-5	-	TRBJ1-5	TGTGCCAGCACCAGAGATAGGGGCAGCAATCAGCCCCAGCATTTT	CASTRDRGSNQPQHF
-	TRBV3-1/TRBV3-2	-	TRBJ1-1	TGTGCCAGCAGCCAAGATGTAGCCACTGAAGCTTTCTTT	CASSQDVATEAFF
-	TRBV5-1	-	TRBJ1-2	TGCGCCAGCAGCATTGACAGGCGCTATGGCTACACCTTC	CASSIDRRYGYTF
TRBD2	TRBV7-8	-	TRBJ2-3	TGTGCCAGCAGCTCAAAATACGGACTAGCGGGAACAGATACGCAGTATTTT	CASSSKYGLAGTDTQYF
-	TRBV3-1/TRBV3-2	-	TRBJ2-3	TGTGCCAGCAGCCAAGATCACAGGCGGCAGTATTTT	CASSQDHRRQYF
-	TRBV5-5	-	TRBJ1-1	TGTGCCAGCTTGGGGGGACCCCACGCTTTCTTT	CASLGGPHAFF
-	TRBV7-2	once	TRBJ1-5	TGTGCCAGCAGCTTAGCGGGGCCCTCCCGGCAGCCCCAGCATTTT	CASSLAGPSRQPQHF
-	TRBV7-2	-	TRBJ2-7	TGTGCCAGCAGCTCGCCCGGACAGCACTCCTACGAGCAGTACTTC	CASSSPGQHSYEQYF
TRBD2	TRBV18	few	TRBJ2-7	TGTGCCAGCTCACCACCAACGCCGGGGGGCTACGAGCAGTACTTC	CASSPPTPGGYEQYF